One sample yielded the 27 T cell receptor delta chains listed below, sequenced in a study of γδ T cells in repeated Plasmodium falciparum infection. Flow sorting of PBMC yielded separate Vgamma9/Vdelta2+ and Vdelta2-negative gammadelta T cell populations for bulk repertoire analysis. TCRdb reapplied CATT to the multiplex PCR reads. The table shows about 48,000 delta-chain clones, with 1.5% to 2% occurring only once. The sequencing input was gamma-delta T cells from blood. These receptors all come from a pool of human donors (malaria-infected and uninfected, not separated).

Note on this clone: The protein TCRdb gives is from a much larger clone and does not agree with this DNA's translation at residue 9, likely a read error; the protein shown here comes from the DNA. The chain recombines TRDV1 with TRDJ1; D remains unclear. The J gene was not available in TCRdb and was assigned here by matching the DNA to germline segments. The CDR3 totals 17 residues. Trimming took 2 bases from V and 3 from J, leaving 19 bases between them. Germline values: CDR1 TSWWSYY, CDR2 QGS. CDR3 sequence (DNA): TGTGCTCTTGGGGAAGGAACAAGGGGCCCGTCCTCCGATAAACTCATCTTT. This translates into CALGEGTRGPSSDKLIF.

Regarding this clone: With only one base between it and a far larger clone, this is likely a read error. The sample contains more than one DNA sequence encoding this CDR3. V gene TRDV1 combines with J gene TRDJ1, with a tentative D call TRDD2 (6 bases). This CDR3 contains 15 residues. Germline-derived CDR1 and CDR2 are TSWWSYY and QGS. V lost 3 bases and J lost 6, with 17 bases in between. The CDR3 loop is CALGDTAFPTYKLIF. The CDR3 bases are TGTGCTCTTGGGGACACGGCCTTCCCGACCTATAAACTCATCTTT.

Concerning this clone itself: TCRdb's entry gives the protein of a much larger clone, which mismatches this DNA's translation at residue 6, likely from a read error; the protein reported here is translated from the DNA. The J gene is TRDJ1, the V gene TRDV1, with unresolved D. Per the germline V gene, CDR1 is TSWWSYY and CDR2 is QGS. The CDR3 is made up of 16 amino acids. The V gene lost 1 base and the J gene lost 0 bases, with 12 bases spanning the gap. This CDR3 is CALGEHLFSYTDKLIF. The CDR3 bases are TGTGCTCTTGGGGAACACCTTTTTTCGTACACCGATAAACTCATCTTT.

As to this clone: TCRdb's protein, taken from a much larger clone, differs from this DNA's translation at residue 15, likely owing to a read error; the protein displayed comes from the DNA. The V and J genes are TRDV1 and TRDJ1; D ambiguous. TCRdb gives no J gene; it was assigned here by matching the DNA to germline. Germline CDR1 and CDR2: TSWWSYY and QGS. This CDR3 contains 19 residues. V gave up 0 bases and J gave up 6 bases, with 26 bases separating them. The CDR3: CALGELGKWWASRDNKLIF. In nucleotides, the CDR3 is TGTGCTCTTGGGGAACTGGGAAAATGGTGGGCCTCCCGGGACAATAAACTCATCTTT.

This clone was seen a handful of times. TCRdb shows a much larger clone's protein in place of this DNA's translation, and the two differ at residue 7, likely through a read error; the protein shown is translated from the DNA. J is TRDJ1 and V is TRDV1; 13 bases agree with TRDD3. Since TCRdb gives no J gene, matching the DNA to germline was used here to assign it. V trimming: 2 bases; J trimming: 1 base; junction bases outside the gene matches: 16. CDR1 and CDR2 from the germline V gene are TSWWSYY and QGS. There are 21 residues in the CDR3. CDR3 protein: CALGEFKPRYWGIRGTDKLIF. CDR3 in DNA: TGTGCTCTTGGGGAATTCAAACCCAGGTACTGGGGGATACGGGGCACCGATAAACTCATCTTT.

A word on this clone: TCRdb assigns this DNA the protein of a much larger clone, which departs from its translation at residue 13; this likely reflects a read error, and the protein shown comes from translating the DNA. The rearrangement links TRDV1 to TRDJ1; a weak D match, TRDD2 (5 bases). The CDR3 runs 20 residues. The V gene's germline CDR1 is TSWWSYY and CDR2 QGS. V lost 0 bases and J 0 bases, leaving 23 bases between the germline ends. The CDR3 bases are TGTGCTCTTGGGGAACTTTCCTTACGTGCCGGAGACAACGACACCGATAAACTCATCTTT. It is translated as CALGELSLRAGDNDTDKLIF.

This clone was counted a few times. This sequence is one base from a far larger clone and is likely a read error. Other DNA sequences in the sample encode the same CDR3. The CDR3 DNA sequence: TGTGCTCTTGGGGAACTTTTTCTGGGAAGTTGGGGGAACACCGATAAACTCATCTTC. It yields the protein CALGELFLGSWGNTDKLIF. The V gene is listed as TRDV1; no J gene was called; the DNA was not compared with TRDD3, the D call given in the table. Germline CDR1 TSWWSYY, CDR2 QGS. The CDR3 length is 19 residues.

This clone was detected many times. The chain couples TRDV2 to TRDJ3; 8 positions match TRDD3. J lost 1 base, V lost 0 bases, and 25 bases had no gene match. The CDR3 extends over 25 amino acids. Germline values: CDR1 GEAIGNYY, CDR2 EKD. The CDR3 region has the DNA TGTGCCTGTGACACCGTGCCACGAGCTGGTATTGGGGGATCCAACGTTTCCTGGGACACCCGACAGATGTTTTTC. The encoded protein is CACDTVPRAGIGGSNVSWDTRQMFF.

In its sample, this clone was seen many times. A read error may be the cause here, since a much bigger clone is one base away. This specimen includes other DNA sequences encoding the same CDR3. The J gene is TRDJ1, the V gene TRDV1; no definite D call. CDR1 is TSWWSYY, CDR2 QGS, per germline. Trimming shortened V by 1 base and J by 7 bases, and 10 bases separated the two germline ends. The CDR3 length is 13 residues. The CDR3 is CALGEPSPSKLIF. The CDR3 DNA reads as TGTGCTCTTGGGGAACCGTCTCCGTCTAAACTCATCTTT.

Comments on this clone: The TCRdb protein, from a much larger clone, departs from this DNA's translation at residue 18, likely by read error; the protein shown derives from the DNA. This chain joins TRDV3 and TRDJ1, with 10 bases fitting TRDD3. The J gene, missing from TCRdb, was assigned here through DNA to germline matching. The CDR3 consists of 24 residues. The germline gives CDR1 TVYSNPD, CDR2 GDNSRS (reference sequence). Trimming cost V 5 bases and J 1 base; bases outside gene matches: 37. The chain's CDR3 is CALPQSRATLTGGSSDECTDKLIF. DNA of the CDR3: TGTGCCCTCCCTCAATCCCGCGCAACCCTCACTGGGGGATCCTCCGACGAGTGCACCGATAAACTCATCTTT.

This clone was seen a few times. Given a far larger clone just one base away, this is likely a sequencing read error. Additional DNA sequences in this sample encode the identical CDR3. This chain connects TRDV1 to TRDJ1; 11 bases are a match to TRDD3. CDR3 size: 18 residues. Germline CDR1 is TSWWSYY and CDR2 is QGS. The CDR3, as DNA: TGTGCTCTTGGGGAAGTGGCTCTGGGGGATACCGACACCGACAAACTCATCTTT. It yields the protein CALGEVALGDTDTDKLIF.

This clone was observed a few times. The TCRdb record carries a much larger clone's protein, which differs from this DNA's translation at residue 3; a read error is the likely cause, and the protein listed here is the DNA translation. This chain connects TRDV1 to TRDJ1; perhaps TRDD3 as D (6 bases). The J gene, left out of TCRdb, was set here by checking the DNA against germline. This CDR3 contains 16 residues. The germline gives CDR1 TSWWSYY, CDR2 QGS. The CDR3 here is CAPGEKYWAHGGKLIF. CDR3 coding DNA: TGTGCTCCTGGGGAAAAGTACTGGGCTCATGGGGGTAAACTCATCTTT.

This clone showed up just a few times. A far larger clone lies a single base away; this is likely a read error. Other nucleotide sequences in the sample specify the same CDR3. The chain is built from TRDV1 and TRDJ1; 7 bases align to TRDD3. The ends lost 3 bases at V and 0 bases at J; junction bases unmatched: 34. Germline CDR1 and CDR2: TSWWSYY and QGS. The CDR3 has 25 amino acids. In DNA form, the CDR3 reads TGTGCTCTTGGGGATGGCCTCCATAAATTTGGGGGACCCCCCGTCCCATTCTTGTACACCGATAAACTCATCTTT. It codes for CALGDGLHKFGGPPVPFLYTDKLIF.

Comments on this clone: The protein in TCRdb stems from a much larger clone and differs at residue 10 from this DNA's translation, likely a read error; here the protein is translated from the DNA. The V gene is TRDV1, the J gene TRDJ1; possibly TRDD2 for D (6 bases). No J segment appears in TCRdb, so it was assigned here by matching the sequence to germline. Germline CDR1 reads TSWWSYY; CDR2 reads QGS. V lost 6 bases, J lost 1 base, and 18 bases lay in between. The CDR3 is made up of 16 amino acids. The CDR3 nucleotides read TGTGCTCTTGGCGTGGACTTCCCTCCTACCACCGATAAACTCATCTTT. Translated, it gives CALGVDFPPTTDKLIF.

This clone has only a few counts. TCRdb's protein for this DNA is that of a much larger clone and differs from the translation at residue 12, likely a read error; the protein shown is the DNA translation. The chain recombines TRDV1 with TRDJ1; perhaps TRDD2 as D (5 bases). The germline V gene has CDR1 TSWWSYY and CDR2 QGS. The CDR3 runs to 14 residues. The chain's CDR3 is CALGVPSWVYKPIF. The CDR3 DNA follows: TGTGCTCTTGGGGTCCCTTCGTGGGTCTATAAACCCATCTTT.

This clone turned up a few times. This likely traces to a read error, being one base from a far larger clone. The same CDR3 can be traced to other DNA sequences in this sample. The chain combines TRDV2 with TRDJ1; 8 positions match TRDD3. TCRdb gives no J gene; it was assigned here by matching the DNA to germline. The CDR3 extends over 18 amino acids. Germline assignment: CDR1 GEAIGNYY and CDR2 EKD. CDR3 nucleotides: TGCGCCTGTGACTCGTCGGGTTTACTGGGGGCTTACACCGATAAACTCATCTTT. Protein product: CACDSSGLLGAYTDKLIF.

On this clone itself: The protein recorded in TCRdb matches a much larger clone and deviates from this DNA's translation at residue 22, suggesting a read error; the protein here is obtained by translating the DNA. The chain uses TRDV1 and TRDJ1, with 9 bases matching TRDD3. The CDR3 runs to 25 residues. Per the germline V gene, CDR1 is TSWWSYY and CDR2 is QGS. CDR3 sequence: CALGELYPTFYPPGDTPKYTDELIF. The DNA for the CDR3 is TGTGCTCTTGGGGAACTCTATCCTACGTTTTACCCCCCGGGGGATACTCCAAAATACACCGATGAACTCATCTTT.

This clone was seen more than once but under ten times. TCRdb's protein for this DNA is that of a much larger clone and differs from the translation at residue 6, likely a read error; the protein shown is the DNA translation. The chain has TRDV2 and TRDJ1, with TRDD3 matching 10 bases. TCRdb carries no J gene annotation; the J gene was assigned here by matching the DNA with germline. Germline V gives CDR1 GEAIGNYY, CDR2 EKD. CDR3 length: 19 residues. Trimming at V came to 5 bases and at J to 1 base, leaving 18 bases not matched to a gene. The CDR3 DNA reads TGTGCCTGTGTTTCCTGCCACCGGGTTGGGGGATACCCCACCGATAAACTCATCTTT. As protein: CACVSCHRVGGYPTDKLIF.

This clone was picked up a small number of times. A read error is likely here: a far larger clone is one base away. The identical CDR3 is also encoded by other nucleotide sequences in the sample. The chain's CDR3 is CALGAILSLRRGTGDKLIF. The CDR3 DNA follows: TGTGCTCTTGGGGCGATCCTCAGCCTACGCCGGGGGACGGGCGATAAACTCATCTTT. This rearrangement joins TRDV1 to TRDJ1, with D perhaps matching TRDD3 (6 bases). TCRdb is silent on the J gene; assignment here came from matching the DNA to germline. Per germline, CDR1 TSWWSYY and CDR2 QGS. V lost 4 bases and J 4 bases, leaving 28 bases between the germline ends. The CDR3 is made up of 19 amino acids.

This clone was seen a handful of times. The TCRdb record carries a much larger clone's protein, which differs from this DNA's translation at residues 6 and 22; a read error is the likely cause, and the protein listed here is the DNA translation. J is TRDJ1 and V is TRDV1, with TRDD3 identical over 11 bases. This CDR3 has 24 residues. Germline V gene lookup returns CDR1 TSWWSYY and CDR2 QGS. CDR3 loop: CALGNLAFLLPGGYRFQNTDKPIF. CDR3 bases: TGTGCTCTTGGGAACCTGGCCTTCCTACTCCCTGGGGGATACCGGTTTCAGAACACCGATAAACCCATCTTT.

Details on this clone: The protein TCRdb gives is from a much larger clone and does not agree with this DNA's translation at residue 12, likely a read error; the protein shown here comes from the DNA. This chain connects TRDV2 to TRDJ3; TRDD3 matches 8 bases. TCRdb supplies no J gene; here it was assigned by aligning the nucleotide sequence to germline. The V gene end was trimmed by 1 base and the J gene end by 2 bases; junction bases not matched to a gene: 15. The V gene's germline CDR1 is GEAIGNYY and CDR2 EKD. This CDR3 has 21 amino acids. The CDR3 DNA is TGTGCCTGTGACACGGCCCTGTTGATTGGGGGATTCGCCTGGGACACCCGACAGATGTTTTTC. It encodes CACDTALLIGGFAWDTRQMFF.

This clone was counted at least ten times. CDR3 in DNA: TGTGCTCTTGGGGAACTCAAACCTTGCCTATTGATCCTAAAGTACACCGATAAACTCATCTTT. Translating it yields CALGELKPCLLILKYTDKLIF. The chain is built from TRDV1 and TRDJ1, with a tentative D call TRDD2 (5 bases). Germline V gene sequence: CDR1 TSWWSYY, CDR2 QGS. This CDR3 is 21 amino acids long. With 0 bases removed from V and 0 bases from J, the gap between germline ends came to 26 bases.

This clone appeared many times. This sequence is one base from a far larger clone and is likely a read error. Other DNA sequences in the same sample also yield this CDR3. The gene calls are TRDV2 and TRDJ3, with 13 bases lining up with TRDD3. The CDR3 loop spans 19 amino acids. The germline gives CDR1 GEAIGNYY, CDR2 EKD. CDR3 bases: TGTGCCTGTGACACCCTACTGGGGGATACGCTGGGGGACACTCGACAGATGTTTTTC. Amino acids: CACDTLLGDTLGDTRQMFF.

As to this clone: This DNA's translation and the protein TCRdb lists, from a much larger clone, do not match at residue 11, likely due to a read error; the protein shown is translated from the DNA. The chain is built from TRDV2 and TRDJ1, with TRDD3 matching 11 bases. The J gene was missing in TCRdb and was found by matching the end of the DNA to germline. CDR3 length: 16 residues. CDR1 is GEAIGNYY and CDR2 is EKD in the germline V gene. The CDR3 reads CACDTLAGGYTDKLIF. As DNA, the CDR3 is TGTGCCTGTGACACCTTAGCTGGGGGATACACGGATAAACTCATCTTT.

For this clone: TCRdb has a much larger clone's protein, which differs at residue 9 from the translation of this DNA, likely because of a read error; what is shown is the protein translated from the DNA. The V and J genes are TRDV1 and TRDJ1, with D maybe TRDD3 (5 bases). TCRdb does not report a J gene; here it was assigned by matching the DNA to germline references. V was pared by 2 bases and J by 1 base, with 17 bases between. Germline-derived CDR1 and CDR2 are TSWWSYY and QGS. The CDR3 length is 17 residues. DNA of the CDR3: TGTGCTCTTGGGGAAACAAGGGGGGTGGACCGCACCGATAAACTCATCTTT. Protein product: CALGETRGVDRTDKLIF.

This clone was observed a handful of times. The protein that TCRdb holds for this DNA derives from a much larger clone and differs from the translated DNA at residue 15, which likely indicates a read error; the protein shown here is translated from the DNA. The chain links TRDV1 to TRDJ1, with a possible D match to TRDD3 (6 bases). TCRdb offers no J gene call, so here the DNA was matched to germline to obtain one. The ends were cut back, 0 bases at V and 0 bases at J, with 35 bases in the middle. The CDR3 is 24 amino acids. The germline CDR1 and CDR2 sequences are TSWWSYY and QGS. CDR3 DNA sequence: TGTGCTCTTGGGGAACTAAGTAACCCGCTACATTTGCTGGGGTATCACAAGTACACCGATAAACTCATCTTT. Its protein product is CALGELSNPLHLLGYHKYTDKLIF.

This clone was found a few times. TCRdb assigns this DNA the protein of a much larger clone, which departs from its translation at residue 18; this likely reflects a read error, and the protein shown comes from translating the DNA. No J gene call was made, and the V gene is TRDV1; whether TRDD3, the table's D call, matches the DNA was not checked. There are 19 residues in the CDR3. Germline CDR1 and CDR2: TSWWSYY and QGS. The CDR3 sequence: CALGFPGSYLGDAADKLTF. The CDR3 DNA reads TGTGCTCTTGGGTTCCCCGGTAGTTACTTGGGGGATGCCGCCGATAAACTCACCTTT.